Each of the 27 T cell receptor beta chains below was sequenced from the same sample in a study of beta chain features in type 1 diabetes. Of the isolated RNA, all was reverse transcribed, and so the sequenced material was expressed TCRB transcripts. Using immunoSEQ multiplex PCR, the repertoire was profiled, and TCRdb retains in-frame clones only, with some absent. The sample includes almost 350,000 clones, roughly 8% seen only once; the top ten take approximately 0.47%. Sample: central memory CD4+ T cells from blood. These receptors were taken from a woman aged 18-35 years in good health.

This clone was seen a handful of times. The chain recombines TRBV19 with TRBJ1-1; D is unclear. The germline CDR1 and CDR2 sequences are LNHDA and SQIVND (reference sequence). Trimming stripped 6 bases from V and 1 base from J, with 3 bases between. The CDR3 contains 11 residues. The CDR3 sequence: CASRGNTEAFF. For the CDR3, the DNA is TGTGCCAGTAGAGGGAACACTGAAGCTTTCTTT.

The sample holds a few counts of this clone. The V gene is TRBV7-9, the J gene TRBJ1-3; TRBD1 matches 11 bases. In germline, CDR1 is SEHNR, CDR2 FQNEAQ (reference sequence). The CDR3 contains 14 residues. V shed 5 bases, J shed 7 bases, and the junction held 4 bases outside the gene matches. The CDR3 DNA reads as TGTGCCAGCAGCCCTGGGACAGGGGGTAACACCATATATTTT. This gives the protein CASSPGTGGNTIYF. Full variable domain (outside the CDR3, taken from reference TRBV7-9 and TRBJ1-3): DTGVSQNPRHKITKRGQNVTFRCDPISEHNRLYWYRQTLGQGPEFLTYFQNEAQLEKSRLLSDRFSAERPKGSFSTLEIQRTEQGDSAMYLCASSPGTGGNTIYFGEGSWLTVV.

Many counts were recorded for this clone. J is TRBJ2-7 and V is TRBV6-5; the D is unclear. Germline V CDR1 and CDR2: MNHEY, SVGAGI. Trimming shortened V by 6 bases and J by 5 bases, and 8 bases separated the two germline ends. The CDR3 is 11 amino acids. The chain's CDR3 is CASSTLDEQYF. CDR3 DNA sequence: TGTGCCAGCAGCACTCTCGACGAGCAGTACTTC.

The table lists this clone with a few counts. The chain joins TRBV7-2 to TRBJ2-2, with D possibly TRBD1 on 6 matching bases. The CDR3 loop spans 14 amino acids. V gave up 5 bases and J gave up 7 bases, with 14 bases separating them. Germline values: CDR1 SGHTA, CDR2 FQGNSA. In DNA, the CDR3 is TGTGCCAGCAGCGGCCAGGGGCAGGGCGGGGAGCTGTTTTTT. Residues: CASSGQGQGGELFF.

The J gene is TRBJ2-7, the V gene TRBV28, with 8 bases that match TRBD1. J gave up 4 bases and V 6 bases, and 8 bases lay outside the gene matches. Looked up from germline, CDR1 is MDHEN and CDR2 is SYDVKM. CDR3 length equals 14 residues. The chain's CDR3 is CASSRTGTGYEQYF. CDR3 nucleotides: TGTGCCAGCAGCCGGACAGGGACGGGGTACGAGCAGTACTTC.

The chain couples TRBV27 to TRBJ1-4; D is uncertain. The CDR3 is 13 residues long. Germline CDR1 is MNHEY and CDR2 is SMNVEV (reference sequence). Deletions cut 7 bases from V and 5 bases from J, with 11 bases between. CDR3 nucleotide sequence: TGTGCCAGCATGGCGGATACCAATGAAAAACTGTTTTTT. Its translation: CASMADTNEKLFF.

The chain combines TRBV29-1 with TRBJ2-7; D gene uncertain. The CDR3 is made up of 11 amino acids. Between the trimmed V and J ends, which lost 4 bases and 7 bases, there was a span of 11 bases. Germline loops: CDR1 SQVTM, CDR2 ANQGSEA. This CDR3 reads CSVVRSKEQYF. The DNA for the CDR3 is TGCAGCGTTGTCAGGTCTAAAGAGCAGTACTTC.

V usage is TRBV7-8 and J usage is TRBJ2-7, with D maybe TRBD2 (5 bases). Germline V gene sequence: CDR1 SGHVS, CDR2 FQNEAQ. The CDR3 is made up of 13 amino acids. Trimming took off 1 base at V and 6 bases at J, with 10 bases between the two ends. In DNA, the CDR3 is TGTGCCAGCAGCTTAGGGGGAGTGGGCGAGCAGTACTTC. Its protein product is CASSLGGVGEQYF. The complete variable domain, with remaining parts taken from reference TRBV7-8 and TRBJ2-7, reads GAGVSQSPRYKVAKRGQDVALRCDPISGHVSLFWYQQALGQGPEFLTYFQNEAQLDKSGLPSDRFFAERPEGSVSTLKIQRTQQEDSAVYLCASSLGGVGEQYFGPGTRLTVT.

The gene calls are TRBV27 and TRBJ2-1; 9 bases map to TRBD1. CDR1 and CDR2 from the germline V gene are MNHEY and SMNVEV (reference sequence). V shed 6 bases, J shed 0 bases, and the junction held 15 bases outside the gene matches. CDR3 size: 19 residues. CDR3 loop: CASSLRGQGWSSSYNEQFF. CDR3 DNA: TGTGCCAGCAGCTTACGTGGACAGGGGTGGTCGAGCTCCTACAATGAGCAGTTCTTC.

This clone was found a few times. The V gene is TRBV2, the J gene TRBJ2-7; D is undetermined. Germline loops: CDR1 SNHLY, CDR2 FYNNEI. The length of the CDR3 is 13 residues. V lost 5 bases to trimming and J lost 1 base, with 9 bases between them. CDR3 sequence reads: CASSHELSYEQYF. The CDR3 coding sequence is TGTGCCAGCAGTCACGAGTTGTCCTACGAGCAGTACTTC.

The chain combines TRBV6-6 with TRBJ2-5; perhaps TRBD1 as D (5 bases). The CDR3 covers 15 residues. Trimming took 5 bases from V and 2 from J, leaving 15 bases between them. In germline, CDR1 is MNHNY, CDR2 SVGAGI (reference sequence). The DNA of the CDR3 is TGTGCCAGCAGTCCCGGACAAGTAGGTCAAGAGACCCAGTACTTC. Residues: CASSPGQVGQETQYF.

This clone was seen a few times. The gene calls are TRBV6-5 and TRBJ2-1; 8 bases match TRBD2. The CDR3 extends over 16 amino acids. The germline CDR1 and CDR2 sequences are MNHEY and SVGAGI. The trim removed 2 bases at V and 2 bases at J, leaving 5 bases unmatched. The CDR3 DNA reads as TGTGCCAGCAGTTACATAGCGGGGCACACCTACAATGAGCAGTTCTTC. Translating gives CASSYIAGHTYNEQFF.

The chain combines TRBV28 with TRBJ1-2, with D maybe TRBD1 (5 bases). V lost 3 bases to trimming and J lost 3 bases, with 11 bases between them. There are 14 residues in the CDR3. Germline V gene sequence: CDR1 MDHEN, CDR2 SYDVKM. CDR3: CASSFLGTHYGYTF. CDR3 in DNA: TGTGCCAGCAGTTTTTTGGGGACCCACTATGGCTACACCTTC.

On this clone itself: Different DNA sequences within this sample yield the same CDR3. The chain couples TRBV29-1 to TRBJ2-3, with TRBD2 matching over 7 bases. CDR3 length: 13 residues. J was trimmed by 0 bases and V by 4 bases; bases with no gene match: 1. Germline V gene data show CDR1 as SQVTM and CDR2 as ANQGSEA. CDR3 nucleotide sequence: TGCAGCGTTGTCGGGGGGAGCACAGATACGCAGTATTTT. Translation gives CSVVGGSTDTQYF.

The chain carries TRBV5-1 and TRBJ2-7, with unresolved D. This CDR3 region has 15 residues. From germline, CDR1 is SGHRS and CDR2 YFSETQ. V dropped 2 bases and J dropped 2 bases, with 14 bases sitting between them. CDR3 sequence reads: CASSFRDPVTYEQYF. The CDR3, as DNA: TGCGCCAGCAGCTTTCGCGACCCGGTAACCTACGAGCAGTACTTC.

The sample holds a few counts of this clone. The chain is built from TRBV6-6 and TRBJ2-3, with no clear D. Per the germline V gene, CDR1 is MNHNY and CDR2 is SVGAGI (reference sequence). V lost 3 bases to trimming and J lost 4 bases, with 11 bases between them. This CDR3 has 14 amino acids. Written as DNA, the CDR3 is TGTGCCAGCAGTTATCGAGAGCTCCCAGATACGCAGTATTTT. Translating it yields CASSYRELPDTQYF.

This clone occurred a few times. The rearrangement links TRBV9 to TRBJ2-1; the match to TRBD2 covers 8 bases. With 4 bases clipped from V and 6 bases from J, the junction kept 12 bases outside the gene matches. CDR1 SGDLS and CDR2 YYNGEE come from the germline V gene. The CDR3 spans 16 residues. The CDR3 is CASSTSAGARSNEQFF. The CDR3 DNA reads as TGTGCCAGCAGCACCTCAGCGGGAGCCAGGTCCAATGAGCAGTTCTTC.

This clone turned up a few times. The rearrangement links TRBV7-2 to TRBJ2-7; D is possibly TRBD2 (5 bases). Trimming removed 0 bases from V and 1 base from J, with 13 bases in between. Germline-derived CDR1 and CDR2 are SGHTA and FQGNSA. The CDR3 length is 16 residues. The CDR3 coding sequence is TGTGCCAGCAGCTTAGCTCATACTTCGGGGTCCTACGAGCAGTACTTC. It is translated as CASSLAHTSGSYEQYF.

This clone was seen repeatedly, ten times or more. The V and J genes are TRBV7-8 and TRBJ1-2; unclear D gene. The germline V and J ends were trimmed by 3 bases and 7 bases, with 12 bases remaining between them. CDR3 size: 13 residues. The germline V gene encodes CDR1 SGHVS and CDR2 FQNEAQ. Written as DNA, the CDR3 is TGTGCCAGCAGCTTGGACGGAGGCTTTGGCTACACCTTC. This sequence encodes CASSLDGGFGYTF.

The CDR3 protein is CASSSSQGYSTNTEAFF. CDR3 DNA sequence: TGCGCCAGCAGCTCCTCACAGGGGTATTCGACGAACACTGAAGCTTTCTTT. The V call is TRBV5-1, the J call TRBJ1-1; TRBD1 agrees at 7 bases. Trimming took 3 bases from V and 1 from J; bases not matched to a gene: 12. From germline, CDR1 is SGHRS and CDR2 YFSETQ. CDR3 length equals 17 residues. Variable domain in full (rest from reference TRBV5-1 and TRBJ1-1): KAGVTQTPRYLIKTRGQQVTLSCSPISGHRSVSWYQQTPGQGLQFLFEYFSETQRNKGNFPGRFSGRQFSNSRSEMNVSTLELGDSALYLCASSSSQGYSTNTEAFFGQGTRLTVV.

This sequence joins TRBV28 and TRBJ2-4; 7 bases map to TRBD2. Germline CDR1 and CDR2: MDHEN and SYDVKM. V was pared by 1 base and J by 9 bases, with 0 bases of the junction left unmatched. The CDR3 length is 12 residues. Here the CDR3 reads CASSLLAGIQYF. CDR3 DNA sequence: TGTGCCAGCAGTTTATTAGCGGGCATTCAGTACTTC.

In nucleotides, the CDR3 is TGTGCCAGCAATTATAGGGACTCCGTTGGCTACACCTTC. This encodes CASNYRDSVGYTF. V and J are TRBV28 and TRBJ1-2, with D possibly TRBD1 on 5 matching bases. Germline CDR1 reads MDHEN; CDR2 reads SYDVKM. The V end lost 7 bases, the J end lost 7 bases, and 16 bases lay between the germline ends. This CDR3 is built from 13 residues.

This clone was counted a few times. The chain is built from TRBV11-2 and TRBJ1-2; D remains unclear. Germline V gives CDR1 SGHAT, CDR2 FQNNGV. The CDR3 extends over 13 amino acids. V was trimmed by 1 base and J by 4 bases, leaving 7 bases between them. The CDR3 DNA reads TGTGCCAGCAGCTTAGGGGCGGGCTATGGCTACACCTTC. Translated, it gives CASSLGAGYGYTF.

This clone was seen only a few times. This rearrangement joins TRBV20-1 to TRBJ2-1; D is undetermined. Germline values: CDR1 DFQATT, CDR2 SNEGSKA (reference sequence). The CDR3 consists of 11 residues. V lost 5 bases and J 6 bases, leaving 8 bases between the germline ends. CDR3 in DNA: TGCAGTGCTCCTAGATTCAATGAGCAGTTCTTC. The encoded protein is CSAPRFNEQFF.

Many counts were recorded for this clone. V usage is TRBV6-6 and J usage is TRBJ2-1; 7 bases are a match to TRBD1. The length of the CDR3 is 11 residues. Germline lookup yields CDR1 MNHNY and CDR2 SVGAGI (reference sequence). With V trimmed by 6 bases and J by 7 bases, 0 bases remained unmatched. The CDR3 loop reads CASSRGNEQFF. CDR3 nucleotide sequence: TGTGCCAGCAGCAGGGGGAATGAGCAGTTCTTC.

This clone has only a few counts. The same CDR3 is also encoded by other DNA sequences in this sample. This chain uses TRBV5-6 with TRBJ2-5; D uncertain. Trimming left V 5 bases short and J 0 bases short, with 14 bases between. Germline-derived CDR1 and CDR2 are SGHDT and YYEEEE. This CDR3 spans 15 amino acids. CDR3 coding DNA: TGTGCCAGCAGTTCTCGACTGGGGTACCAAGAGACCCAGTACTTC. It codes for CASSSRLGYQETQYF.

This clone was seen just once. The chain uses TRBV27 and TRBJ2-5; D gene ambiguous. TRBJ2-7 matches the DNA end more closely, so the J call is doubtful. This CDR3 contains 14 residues. Germline V gene sequence: CDR1 MNHEY, CDR2 SMNVEV (reference sequence). The DNA for the CDR3 is TGTGCCAGCAGGAGGTCGACAAGAACCTACGAGCAGTACTTC. Translation gives CASRRSTRTYEQYF.